The next 29 T cell receptor beta chains were all read from a single sample in a study of CD8+ T cells in alopecia areata. cDNA reverse transcribed from extracted RNA served as the sequencing template. Some clones are missing from TCRdb's copy, which holds only in-frame ones; the method was immunoSEQ multiplex PCR. The table shows 200,000 to 250,000 clones, with 64% occurring only once. Treatment in this sample: oral pan-JAK inhibitor, 5-10 mg twice daily. The source was CD4+ T cells sorted from blood, collected at week 4, from a patient treated with tofacitinib. These receptor sequences come from a human donor with alopecia areata.

The CDR3 nucleotides read TGCGCCAGCAGCCAAGCCCTCGACAGGAGCTTAGAAGCTTTCTTT. It yields the protein CASSQALDRSLEAFF. V usage is TRBV4-1 and J usage is TRBJ1-1, with D possibly TRBD1 on 6 matching bases. Per germline, CDR1 MGHRA and CDR2 YSYEKL. This CDR3 has 15 amino acids. V was shortened by 1 base and J by 8 bases, with 17 bases between the two germline ends.

This clone was seen only a few times. This chain links TRBV15 with TRBJ2-7; no definite D call. CDR3 length: 15 residues. The germline gives CDR1 LNHNV, CDR2 YYDKDF (reference sequence). V lost 0 bases, J lost 2 bases, and 11 bases lay in between. The CDR3 sequence: CATSRDRTPAYEQYF. CDR3 DNA: TGTGCCACCAGCAGAGATCGAACACCCGCCTACGAGCAGTACTTC. The full variable domain, with the rest looked up from reference TRBV15 and TRBJ2-7, is DAMVIQNPRYQVTQFGKPVTLSCSQTLNHNVMYWYQQKSSQAPKLLFHYYDKDFNNEADTPDNFQSRRPNTSFCFLDIRSPGLGDTAMYLCATSRDRTPAYEQYFGPGTRLTVT.

This chain joins TRBV30 and TRBJ1-4; no clear D. The CDR3 spans 12 residues. V lost 2 bases, J lost 8 bases, and 9 bases lay in between. CDR1 and CDR2 from the germline V gene are GTSNPN and SVGIG (reference sequence). CDR3 DNA: TGTGCCTGGAGTCCACCGAGGGAAAAACTGTTTTTT. This encodes CAWSPPREKLFF.

This clone was seen only a few times. This sequence joins TRBV29-1 and TRBJ2-7; either TRBD1 or TRBD2 may supply D (5 bases each). Germline lookup yields CDR1 SQVTM and CDR2 ANQGSEA. CDR3 length: 12 residues. The V end lost 4 bases, the J end lost 6 bases, and 13 bases lay between the germline ends. In nucleotides, the CDR3 is TGCAGCGTTGGGGACGCCCCGCGCGAGCAGTACTTC. Protein: CSVGDAPREQYF.

This rearrangement joins TRBV6-5 to TRBJ1-6; a possible D gene is TRBD1 (6 bases). The CDR3 is 15 amino acids. Germline assignment: CDR1 MNHEY and CDR2 SVGAGI. Trimming left V 6 bases short and J 6 bases short, with 15 bases between. The CDR3 reads CASRPDEGGNSPLHF. The CDR3 coding sequence is TGTGCCAGCAGGCCCGACGAAGGGGGTAATTCACCCCTCCACTTT.

The chain carries TRBV7-9 and TRBJ2-7, with D perhaps matching TRBD2 (6 bases). This CDR3 has 14 residues. The V and J ends lost 6 bases and 7 bases respectively, with 19 bases between them. Looked up from germline, CDR1 is SEHNR and CDR2 is FQNEAQ (reference sequence). CDR3 in DNA: TGTGCCAGCAGTAGGGACTTCGGGGTCGCGGAGCAGTACTTC. It codes for CASSRDFGVAEQYF. Based on the CDR3 plus reference TRBV7-9 and TRBJ2-7, the full variable domain is DTGVSQNPRHKITKRGQNVTFRCDPISEHNRLYWYRQTLGQGPEFLTYFQNEAQLEKSRLLSDRFSAERPKGSFSTLEIQRTEQGDSAMYLCASSRDFGVAEQYFGPGTRLTVT.

This clone has at least ten counts. This rearrangement joins TRBV2 to TRBJ2-3, with a possible D match to TRBD2 (5 bases). This CDR3 is 14 amino acids long. V gave up 1 base and J gave up 0 bases, with 5 bases separating them. Germline lookup yields CDR1 SNHLY and CDR2 FYNNEI. The CDR3 bases are TGTGCCAGCAGTGAAGGGACTAGCACAGATACGCAGTATTTT. Translated: CASSEGTSTDTQYF.

The chain links TRBV10-3 to TRBJ2-5; D might be TRBD1 (6 bases). Germline values: CDR1 ENHRY, CDR2 SYGVKD. The CDR3 consists of 15 residues. The V gene lost 4 bases and the J gene lost 3 bases, with 15 bases spanning the gap. This CDR3 reads CAISGLQGPEETQYF. The CDR3 nucleotides are TGTGCCATCAGTGGGCTACAGGGCCCGGAAGAGACCCAGTACTTC.

J is TRBJ1-1 and V is TRBV29-1; TRBD1 matches at 9 bases. The CDR3 loop spans 12 amino acids. The V and J ends lost 3 bases and 11 bases, in that order; junction bases with no gene match: 7. Germline V gene sequence: CDR1 SQVTM, CDR2 ANQGSEA. The CDR3 sequence: CSVDGGTGWAFF. The CDR3 DNA reads TGCAGCGTTGACGGCGGGACAGGGTGGGCTTTCTTT.

In its sample, this clone was seen a few times. The genes are TRBV30 and TRBJ2-3; maybe TRBD2 (6 bases). The CDR3 consists of 14 residues. The germline V and J ends were trimmed by 3 bases and 4 bases, with 14 bases remaining between them. CDR1 is GTSNPN and CDR2 is SVGIG in the germline V gene (reference sequence). As DNA, the CDR3 is TGTGCCTGGAGCGGGGGAGGAGGACCAGATACGCAGTATTTT. Encoded protein: CAWSGGGGPDTQYF. Full variable domain (rest looked up from reference TRBV30 and TRBJ2-3): SQTIHQWPATLVQPVGSPLSLECTVEGTSNPNLYWYRQAAGRGLQLLFYSVGIGQISSEVPQNLSASRPQDRQFILSSKKLLLSDSGFYLCAWSGGGGPDTQYFGPGTRLTVL.

The J gene is TRBJ1-1, the V gene TRBV5-4; 7 bases are a match to TRBD1. The V segment lost 2 bases and the J segment 4 bases; nucleotides outside the gene matches: 5. The CDR3 is made up of 14 amino acids. Germline V lookup: CDR1 SGHNT, CDR2 YYREEE (reference sequence). The CDR3 protein is CASSLGGFPTEAFF. CDR3 DNA: TGTGCCAGCAGCTTAGGGGGCTTTCCCACTGAAGCTTTCTTT.

This chain joins TRBV30 and TRBJ2-1; 9 bases align to TRBD1. This CDR3 has 11 amino acids. J gave up 12 bases and V 3 bases, and 3 bases lay outside the gene matches. Germline lookup yields CDR1 GTSNPN and CDR2 SVGIG (reference sequence). The CDR3 is CAWRETGGQFF. The CDR3 coding sequence is TGTGCCTGGAGGGAGACAGGGGGGCAGTTCTTC.

V usage is TRBV2 and J usage is TRBJ2-1; D is unclear. Germline V gene sequence: CDR1 SNHLY, CDR2 FYNNEI. The ends were cut back, 4 bases at V and 2 bases at J, with 9 bases in the middle. The CDR3 extends over 14 amino acids. The DNA of the CDR3 is TGTGCCAGCAGTGTGTCTAGTACCTACAATGAGCAGTTCTTC. Its protein is CASSVSSTYNEQFF.

The rearrangement links TRBV30 to TRBJ1-2; no definite D call. The length of the CDR3 is 16 residues. Germline V gene lookup returns CDR1 GTSNPN and CDR2 SVGIG (reference sequence). The germline V and J ends were trimmed by 0 bases and 9 bases, with 23 bases remaining between them. The CDR3 DNA sequence: TGTGCCTGGAGTGTACCTCGGGTAGGGCCCCGGAGTAGCTACACCTTC. Amino acids: CAWSVPRVGPRSSYTF.

This clone appeared a few times. The chain employs TRBV18 and TRBJ2-1; 9 positions match TRBD1. Losses at the gene ends were 5 bases for V and 8 bases for J; bases not matched to a gene: 10. The length of the CDR3 is 15 residues. Germline-derived CDR1 and CDR2 are KGHSH and LQKENI. The CDR3: CASSTRATGGDEQFF. DNA of the CDR3: TGTGCCAGCTCAACTCGGGCTACAGGGGGCGATGAGCAGTTCTTC. Filled out from reference TRBV18 and TRBJ2-1, the complete variable domain reads NAGVMQNPRHLVRRRGQEARLRCSPMKGHSHVYWYRQLPEEGLKFMVYLQKENIIDESGMPKERFSAEFPKEGPSILRIQQVVRGDSAAYFCASSTRATGGDEQFFGPGTRLTVL.

The V call is TRBV5-1, the J call TRBJ1-2; 10 bases match TRBD1. Trimming cost V 2 bases and J 8 bases; bases outside gene matches: 9. Germline V gene sequence: CDR1 SGHRS, CDR2 YFSETQ. The CDR3 is made up of 15 amino acids. The CDR3: CASSLDGTGELGYTF. CDR3 in DNA: TGCGCCAGCAGCTTAGACGGGACAGGGGAACTCGGCTACACCTTC.

V is TRBV15 and J is TRBJ1-5; D is undetermined. The length of the CDR3 is 14 residues. V was clipped by 0 bases and J by 0 bases, with 3 bases between them. Germline V CDR1 and CDR2: LNHNV, YYDKDF (reference sequence). The CDR3 DNA reads TGTGCCACCAGCAGAGAGGATAGCAATCAGCCCCAGCATTTT. Translated, it gives CATSREDSNQPQHF.

The chain has TRBV28 and TRBJ2-2, with D perhaps matching TRBD1 (5 bases). Germline CDR1 MDHEN, CDR2 SYDVKM. The CDR3 totals 15 residues. V lost 2 bases and J lost 0, with 7 bases in between. CDR3 amino acids: CASSLDSANTGELFF. DNA for the CDR3: TGTGCCAGCAGTTTAGACAGCGCGAACACCGGGGAGCTGTTTTTT. Together with reference TRBV28 and TRBJ2-2, the CDR3 gives the full variable domain: DVKVTQSSRYLVKRTGEKVFLECVQDMDHENMFWYRQDPGLGLRLIYFSYDVKMKEKGDIPEGYSVSREKKERFSLILESASTNQTSMYLCASSLDSANTGELFFGEGSRLTVL.

Written as DNA, the CDR3 is TGTGCCAGCAGCTTACGGCGGGGGGGTCGGATCGAGACCCAGTACTTC. Protein: CASSLRRGGRIETQYF. This chain links TRBV7-9 with TRBJ2-5; TRBD2 matches 9 bases. The CDR3 covers 16 residues. CDR1 and CDR2 (germline): SEHNR, FQNEAQ (reference sequence). V lost 2 bases, J lost 5 bases, and 9 bases stayed unmatched.

The rearrangement uses TRBV11-2 and TRBJ1-1; D not certain. The CDR3 contains 14 residues. Looked up from germline, CDR1 is SGHAT and CDR2 is FQNNGV. Trimming took 5 bases from V and 0 from J, leaving 10 bases between them. The CDR3 nucleotides are TGTGCCAGCAGCCCCGGACTAATGAACACTGAAGCTTTCTTT. This encodes CASSPGLMNTEAFF.

This clone was seen once. V and J are TRBV7-2 and TRBJ2-1, with 7 nucleotides matching TRBD1. This CDR3 region has 12 residues. Looked up from germline, CDR1 is SGHTA and CDR2 is FQGNSA. Trimming at V came to 5 bases and at J to 11 bases, leaving 6 bases not matched to a gene. CDR3 in amino acids: CASSDRDRKQFF. In DNA form, the CDR3 reads TGTGCCAGCAGCGACCGGGACAGAAAGCAGTTCTTC.

This chain connects TRBV29-1 to TRBJ1-2; unclear D gene. Germline CDR1 is SQVTM and CDR2 is ANQGSEA. The CDR3 spans 15 residues. CDR3 sequence reads: CTPPLQGNPCYGYTF. CDR3 DNA: TGCACCCCTCCACTCCAAGGGAATCCCTGCTATGGCTACACCTTC.

The CDR3 sequence: CSVTGIYTGELFF. CDR3 nucleotides: TGCAGCGTTACCGGGATTTACACCGGGGAGCTGTTTTTT. The chain joins TRBV29-1 to TRBJ2-2, with D possibly TRBD2 on 5 matching bases. The CDR3 has 13 amino acids. Trimming cost V 5 bases and J 3 bases, with 10 bases left between them. Germline loops: CDR1 SQVTM, CDR2 ANQGSEA.

The chain employs TRBV28 and TRBJ1-1; a possible D gene is TRBD1 (5 bases). Per germline, CDR1 MDHEN and CDR2 SYDVKM. V lost 6 bases to trimming and J lost 9 bases, with 17 bases between them. The CDR3 sequence is 13 residues long. CDR3 protein: CASSGTLPPQAFF. The CDR3, as DNA: TGTGCCAGCAGCGGGACTCTACCCCCCCAAGCTTTCTTT.

The chain is built from TRBV2 and TRBJ2-5; 7 bases are a match to TRBD1. Germline V gene data show CDR1 as SNHLY and CDR2 as FYNNEI. Trimming removed 5 bases from V and 4 bases from J; junction bases left unmatched: 13. The CDR3 has 16 amino acids. This CDR3 is CASSTRGDSSLETQYF. DNA of the CDR3: TGTGCCAGCAGTACCCGAGGGGACAGTAGTTTAGAGACCCAGTACTTC.

CDR3 nucleotides: TGTGCCTTCGGGACTAGCGGGGGTTCGGAGACCCAGTACTTC. As protein: CAFGTSGGSETQYF. V is TRBV30 and J is TRBJ2-5; 14 bases are a match to TRBD2. From germline, CDR1 is GTSNPN and CDR2 SVGIG (reference sequence). CDR3 length: 14 amino acids. J lost 5 bases, V lost 7 bases, and 6 bases had no gene match. Together with reference TRBV30 and TRBJ2-5, the CDR3 gives the full variable domain: SQTIHQWPATLVQPVGSPLSLECTVEGTSNPNLYWYRQAAGRGLQLLFYSVGIGQISSEVPQNLSASRPQDRQFILSSKKLLLSDSGFYLCAFGTSGGSETQYFGPGTRLLVL.

This chain connects TRBV29-1 to TRBJ2-3; the D is unclear. Deletions cut 4 bases from V and 0 bases from J, with 14 bases between. The CDR3 totals 15 residues. Germline CDR1 is SQVTM and CDR2 is ANQGSEA. The CDR3 sequence is CSVGYGPSSTDTQYF. The CDR3 DNA reads as TGCAGCGTTGGTTACGGACCTTCTAGCACAGATACGCAGTATTTT.

CDR3: CSGGDKTVNYGYTF. The CDR3 nucleotides read TGCAGCGGAGGCGACAAGACGGTTAACTATGGCTACACCTTC. V usage is TRBV29-1 and J usage is TRBJ1-2; D is unclear. With 7 bases removed from V and 1 base from J, the gap between germline ends came to 16 bases. There are 14 residues in the CDR3. The germline CDR1 and CDR2 sequences are SQVTM and ANQGSEA.

The chain carries TRBV11-2 and TRBJ2-5; perhaps TRBD1 as D (6 bases). Trimming shortened V by 5 bases and J by 5 bases, and 9 bases separated the two germline ends. CDR1 SGHAT and CDR2 FQNNGV come from the germline V gene. The CDR3 runs 12 residues. The CDR3 DNA follows: TGTGCCAGCAGCCCGAGGGGGGAGACCCAGTACTTC. It encodes CASSPRGETQYF.